A single sample is the source of the 11 T cell receptor beta chains below, sequenced in a study of shared clonotypes between healthy human individuals. The protocol was immunoSEQ multiplex PCR, while the TCRdb copy is restricted to in-frame clones and leaves out a portion. The sample carries approximately 400,000 clones, 95% to 97% recorded once. The sequenced material came from memory CD8+ T cells sorted from blood. Specified subset: CD45RO+ cells pooled with CCR7-negative TemRA cells. These receptors all stem from a man aged 25-40 years in good health.

The chain carries TRBV5-1 and TRBJ1-2; no reliable D call. Trimming took off 8 bases at V and 3 bases at J, with 17 bases between the two ends. The V gene's germline CDR1 is SGHRS and CDR2 YFSETQ. CDR3 length: 14 amino acids. The CDR3 sequence is CASNPGIVDYGYTF. CDR3 nucleotides: TGCGCCAGTAACCCGGGGATAGTGGACTATGGCTACACCTTC.

The chain is built from TRBV10-3 and TRBJ2-3; D is undetermined. V was cut by 10 bases and J by 0 bases, with 8 bases left in between. Germline lookup yields CDR1 ENHRY and CDR2 SYGVKD. This CDR3 region has 12 residues. The CDR3 region is CATRASTDTQYF. The CDR3 bases are TGTGCCACAAGGGCTAGCACAGATACGCAGTATTTT.

Regarding this clone: Other DNA sequences in the sample encode the same CDR3. V gene TRBV27 combines with J gene TRBJ1-5, with a possible D match to TRBD1 (6 bases). Between the trimmed V and J ends, which lost 4 bases and 2 bases, there was a span of 6 bases. Germline V lookup: CDR1 MNHEY, CDR2 SMNVEV (reference sequence). The CDR3 runs to 13 residues. CDR3 amino acids: CASSSGGNQPQHF. The CDR3 coding sequence is TGTGCCAGCAGTTCAGGGGGCAATCAGCCCCAGCATTTT.

The chain joins TRBV4-2 to TRBJ2-7; 7 bases are a match to TRBD2. The CDR3 contains 16 residues. In germline, CDR1 is LGHNA, CDR2 YNFKEQ. V trimming: 4 bases; J trimming: 0 bases; junction bases outside the gene matches: 9. The CDR3 loop is CASSRTASGLSYEQYF. The CDR3 DNA follows: TGTGCCAGCAGCCGAACAGCTAGCGGCCTCTCCTACGAGCAGTACTTC.

The chain carries TRBV14 and TRBJ2-7; TRBD1 or TRBD2 may be the D gene (6 bases each). Trimming removed 3 bases at V and 4 bases at J, with 16 bases between. The CDR3 length is 15 residues. CDR1 and CDR2 from the germline V gene are SGHDN and FVKESK. The DNA for the CDR3 is TGTGCCAGCAGCCATCCGTCTACAGGGAGGTACGAGCAGTACTTC. Its protein product is CASSHPSTGRYEQYF.

The V and J genes are TRBV4-2 and TRBJ2-3, with 7 positions matching TRBD2. Germline V gives CDR1 LGHNA, CDR2 YNFKEQ. This CDR3 region has 15 residues. V lost 3 bases and J lost 4; bases outside the gene matches: 7. The CDR3: CASSQARAGADTQYF. DNA for the CDR3: TGTGCCAGCAGCCAGGCGAGGGCGGGAGCAGATACGCAGTATTTT.

This chain joins TRBV4-1 and TRBJ2-4, with D possibly matching TRBD1 (7 bases). There are 16 residues in the CDR3. The V gene's germline CDR1 is MGHRA and CDR2 YSYEKL. Trimming removed 0 bases at V and 3 bases at J, with 12 bases between. CDR3 sequence reads: CASSQDRQGGKNIQYF. The DNA for the CDR3 is TGCGCCAGCAGCCAAGATCGCCAGGGGGGCAAAAACATTCAGTACTTC.

The CDR3 sequence is CASSYSIVQPQHF. CDR3 coding DNA: TGTGCCAGCAGTTACTCGATTGTTCAGCCCCAGCATTTT. This rearrangement joins TRBV6-5 to TRBJ1-5; D is uncertain. CDR3 length: 13 residues. Germline V gene lookup returns CDR1 MNHEY and CDR2 SVGAGI. With 0 bases removed from V and 6 bases from J, the gap between germline ends came to 6 bases.

The rearrangement links TRBV25-1 to TRBJ1-4; D remains ambiguous. The CDR3 is 15 residues long. Germline values: CDR1 MGHDK, CDR2 SYGVNS. Trimming removed 2 bases from V and 0 bases from J, with 7 bases in between. The CDR3 DNA reads as TGTGCCAGCAGTGAAATGGGGTCAACTAATGAAAAACTGTTTTTT. It yields the protein CASSEMGSTNEKLFF.

The chain recombines TRBV27 with TRBJ2-1; possible D gene TRBD2, 5 bases. Per germline, CDR1 MNHEY and CDR2 SMNVEV (reference sequence). This CDR3 has 14 amino acids. Trimming shortened V by 3 bases and J by 3 bases, and 9 bases separated the two germline ends. The CDR3 reads CASSLGDVYNEQFF. The CDR3 nucleotides read TGTGCCAGCAGTTTGGGAGACGTCTACAATGAGCAGTTCTTC.

This clone came up a few times. The rearrangement joins TRBV5-6 to TRBJ2-2; TRBD1 might be the D (5 bases). There are 12 residues in the CDR3. The ends were cut back, 3 bases at V and 14 bases at J, with 14 bases in the middle. The V gene's germline CDR1 is SGHDT and CDR2 YYEEEE. CDR3 sequence reads: CASSSPSTVLFF. In DNA form, the CDR3 reads TGTGCCAGCAGCTCCCCATCGACAGTACTGTTTTTT. Full variable domain (outside the CDR3, taken from reference TRBV5-6 and TRBJ2-2): DAGVTQSPTHLIKTRGQQVTLRCSPKSGHDTVSWYQQALGQGPQFIFQYYEEEERQRGNFPDRFSGHQFPNYSSELNVNALLLGDSALYLCASSSPSTVLFFGEGSRLTVL.